The 22 T cell receptor beta chains reported below all come from one sample, sequenced in a study of cytomegalovirus exposure and HLA in healthy donors. The PCR had 60 Vbeta and 13 Jbeta primers. TCRdb's table, derived via immunoSEQ multiplex PCR, lists solely in-frame clones and lacks some. The sample carries about 120,000 clones, less than 80% recorded once. The sample comprised PBMCs. These receptors came from a man aged 25-45 years in good health and CMV-seronegative.

V and J are TRBV14 and TRBJ2-5; 7 nucleotides match TRBD2. The length of the CDR3 is 17 residues. The junction had 14 bases not matched to a gene; V was cut back by 4 bases and J by 3 bases. Germline V gene sequence: CDR1 SGHDN, CDR2 FVKESK. The CDR3: CASSLRLTSSGEETQYF. The CDR3 bases are TGTGCCAGCAGCCTAAGGTTGACTAGCTCAGGAGAAGAGACCCAGTACTTC.

The V call is TRBV21-1, the J call TRBJ2-2; the table calls TRBD1, which could not be checked here. TRBV21-1 represents a pseudogene. This CDR3 contains 16 residues. In nucleotides, the CDR3 is TGTGCCAGCAGCATGTTGGACAGATCGAACACCGGGGAGCTGTTTTTT. As protein: CASSMLDRSNTGELFF.

This clone was counted a few times. The chain links TRBV6-5 to TRBJ1-1; a weak D match, TRBD1 (5 bases). V was cut by 2 bases and J by 1 base, with 8 bases left in between. CDR1 is MNHEY, CDR2 SVGAGI, per germline. CDR3 length equals 14 residues. This CDR3 reads CASSYRGGNTEAFF. Written as DNA, the CDR3 is TGTGCCAGCAGTTACAGGGGAGGGAACACTGAAGCTTTCTTT.

With regard to this clone: One junction end disagrees with the germline gene, perhaps due to a read error. V and J are TRBV7-9 and TRBJ2-1; 14 nucleotides agree with TRBD2. CDR3 length equals 16 residues. The germline CDR1 and CDR2 sequences are SEHNR and FQNEAQ (reference sequence). CDR3 bases: TGTTCCAGCAGCCCCCGACTAGCGGGGGGGTCTGATGAGCAGTTCTTC. Encoded protein: CSSSPRLAGGSDEQFF.

This chain connects TRBV7-9 to TRBJ2-1, with 9 bases aligning to TRBD2. V shed 4 bases and J 7 bases; nucleotides not matched to a gene: 11. Germline lookup yields CDR1 SEHNR and CDR2 FQNEAQ (reference sequence). CDR3 size: 16 residues. The CDR3 region is CASSYVIAGVMNEQFF. The CDR3 nucleotides are TGTGCCAGCAGCTATGTCATAGCGGGGGTTATGAATGAGCAGTTCTTC.

This clone was observed many times. The chain joins TRBV18 to TRBJ1-5; maybe TRBD1 (5 bases). V lost 2 bases, J lost 4 bases, and 12 bases lay in between. There are 15 residues in the CDR3. Germline CDR1 reads KGHSH; CDR2 reads LQKENI. This CDR3 is CASSPGVGGNQPQHF. As DNA, the CDR3 is TGTGCCAGCTCACCAGGAGTGGGGGGTAATCAGCCCCAGCATTTT.

This clone appeared a few times. The chain employs TRBV5-1 and TRBJ1-1, with D unclear. Trimming took 0 bases from V and 0 from J, leaving 6 bases between them. The CDR3 is made up of 14 amino acids. CDR1 is SGHRS, CDR2 YFSETQ, per germline. The CDR3 DNA reads as TGCGCCAGCAGCTTGGACAGAATGAACACTGAAGCTTTCTTT. Its translation is CASSLDRMNTEAFF.

A single count supports this clone. This CDR3 is CASSSTTRGQNTGELFF. For the CDR3, the DNA is TGTGCCAGCAGCTCAACGACAAGGGGGCAGAACACCGGGGAGCTGTTTTTT. The rearrangement links TRBV5-5 to TRBJ2-2, with TRBD1 identical over 7 bases. This CDR3 spans 17 amino acids. Germline CDR1 reads SGHKS; CDR2 reads YYEKEE (reference sequence). After removal of 3 bases from V and 1 base from J, the junction contained 9 bases not matched to a gene.

The chain recombines TRBV4-1 with TRBJ1-2; a weak D match, TRBD1 (6 bases). From germline, CDR1 is MGHRA and CDR2 YSYEKL. With 1 base removed from V and 6 bases from J, the gap between germline ends came to 18 bases. The CDR3 covers 16 residues. CDR3 bases: TGCGCCAGCAGCCAAGTGATAACAGGGAGCCCTCATGGCTACACCTTC. Translated, it gives CASSQVITGSPHGYTF.

CDR3 coding DNA: TGTGCCAGCAGTCTACCCGTCGGGACAGGGTTCTACGAGCAGTACTTC. This gives the protein CASSLPVGTGFYEQYF. This chain links TRBV28 with TRBJ2-7; TRBD1 aligns across 9 bases. The CDR3 has 16 amino acids. After removal of 5 bases from V and 3 bases from J, the junction contained 11 bases not matched to a gene. CDR1 and CDR2 from the germline V gene are MDHEN and SYDVKM. Full variable domain (remainder filled in from reference TRBV28 and TRBJ2-7): DVKVTQSSRYLVKRTGEKVFLECVQDMDHENMFWYRQDPGLGLRLIYFSYDVKMKEKGDIPEGYSVSREKKERFSLILESASTNQTSMYLCASSLPVGTGFYEQYFGPGTRLTVT.

The V gene is TRBV7-9, the J gene TRBJ1-5; D remains unclear. Trimming cost V 5 bases and J 4 bases, with 9 bases left between them. The germline V gene has CDR1 SEHNR and CDR2 FQNEAQ (reference sequence). The CDR3 has 13 residues. CDR3 DNA: TGTGCCAGCAGCCCCGACTGGAATCAGCCCCAGCATTTT. Its translation: CASSPDWNQPQHF.

This clone appeared once. The chain couples TRBV5-1 to TRBJ2-7, with 8 bases fitting TRBD2. The CDR3 loop spans 15 amino acids. Per the germline V gene, CDR1 is SGHRS and CDR2 is YFSETQ. V dropped 2 bases and J dropped 3; count of bases not matched to a gene: 7. This chain's CDR3 is CASSLTGGGHYEQYF. The DNA of the CDR3 is TGCGCCAGCAGCTTAACGGGCGGGGGGCACTACGAGCAGTACTTC.

The chain recombines TRBV2 with TRBJ2-5; 8 nucleotides agree with TRBD1. The DNA matches TRBJ2-7 better at its end, which makes the J call doubtful. The CDR3 sequence is 13 residues long. Per the germline V gene, CDR1 is SNHLY and CDR2 is FYNNEI. The CDR3 reads CASSRTGPYEQYF. CDR3 DNA: TGTGCCAGCTCTAGGACAGGGCCCTACGAGCAGTACTTC.

This clone has a handful of counts. The chain couples TRBV6-6 to TRBJ2-1; no clear D gene. Germline V gene lookup returns CDR1 MNHNY and CDR2 SVGAGI (reference sequence). V gave up 10 bases and J gave up 7 bases, with 20 bases separating them. The CDR3 length is 14 residues. The CDR3 DNA sequence: TGTGCCACCTCCTTCACAGTATCCCCTAATGAGCAGTTCTTC. Translation gives CATSFTVSPNEQFF.

The chain joins TRBV6-1 to TRBJ1-2; D gene unclear. Trimming shortened V by 0 bases and J by 8 bases, and 10 bases separated the two germline ends. The CDR3 totals 13 residues. Looked up from germline, CDR1 is MNHNS and CDR2 is SASEGT. The CDR3 DNA sequence: TGTGCCAGCAGTGAAGCATTGGGCGACGGCTACACCTTC. As protein: CASSEALGDGYTF.

The rearrangement joins TRBV2 to TRBJ2-5, with D perhaps matching TRBD1 (6 bases). CDR1 is SNHLY, CDR2 FYNNEI, per germline. The CDR3 spans 15 residues. The V end lost 0 bases, the J end lost 0 bases, and 8 bases lay between the germline ends. CDR3 amino acids: CASSEAAGDQETQYF. The CDR3, as DNA: TGTGCCAGCAGTGAAGCGGCAGGGGACCAAGAGACCCAGTACTTC.

V usage is TRBV6-1 and J usage is TRBJ1-1, with unresolved D. Germline V gene lookup returns CDR1 MNHNS and CDR2 SASEGT. V lost 1 base and J lost 1, with 10 bases in between. CDR3 length: 15 amino acids. CDR3 DNA sequence: TGTGCCAGCAGTGAAGTCCGGGGTAGGAACACTGAAGCTTTCTTT. Encoded protein: CASSEVRGRNTEAFF.

In this sample, this clone turned up a few times. This chain uses TRBV5-1 with TRBJ2-5; 10 positions agree with TRBD2. CDR3 length: 15 residues. The junction had 4 bases not matched to a gene; V was cut back by 3 bases and J by 2 bases. The germline gives CDR1 SGHRS, CDR2 YFSETQ. The CDR3 DNA reads as TGCGCCAGCAGCTCGTTAGCGGGGGGACAAGAGACCCAGTACTTC. It is translated as CASSSLAGGQETQYF. Drawing the rest from reference TRBV5-1 and TRBJ2-5, the complete variable domain is KAGVTQTPRYLIKTRGQQVTLSCSPISGHRSVSWYQQTPGQGLQFLFEYFSETQRNKGNFPGRFSGRQFSNSRSEMNVSTLELGDSALYLCASSSLAGGQETQYFGPGTRLLVL.

V is TRBV5-5 and J is TRBJ1-4, with D unresolved. Germline V CDR1 and CDR2: SGHKS, YYEKEE (reference sequence). The CDR3 covers 15 residues. Trimming removed 0 bases at V and 7 bases at J, with 13 bases between. CDR3 sequence: CASSLGSFGGEKLFF. CDR3 coding DNA: TGTGCCAGCAGCTTGGGTAGCTTTGGTGGTGAAAAACTGTTTTTT.

This clone was counted a few times. The CDR3 region is CAISEYTGGSAKNIQYF. CDR3 DNA sequence: TGTGCCATCAGTGAGTACACGGGGGGGAGCGCCAAAAACATTCAGTACTTC. The rearrangement links TRBV10-3 to TRBJ2-4; 8 bases fit TRBD2. This CDR3 spans 17 amino acids. Germline V gene lookup returns CDR1 ENHRY and CDR2 SYGVKD. V dropped 1 base and J dropped 1; count of bases not matched to a gene: 6.

The rearrangement joins TRBV6-4 to TRBJ2-2; tentative D call: TRBD2 (5 bases). The CDR3 is 14 residues long. From germline, CDR1 is MRHNA and CDR2 SNTAGT. The germline V and J ends were trimmed by 10 bases and 7 bases, with 19 bases remaining between them. The CDR3 spells CATPAPARVGELFF. CDR3 bases: TGTGCCACCCCGGCCCCGGCGAGGGTCGGGGAGCTGTTTTTT.

V gene TRBV4-3 combines with J gene TRBJ1-1; 8 positions agree with TRBD1. Looked up from germline, CDR1 is LGHNA and CDR2 is YSLEER. This CDR3 contains 15 residues. The junction had 6 bases not matched to a gene; V was cut back by 2 bases and J by 4 bases. This CDR3 is CASSQMTGESTEAFF. The CDR3 DNA reads as TGCGCCAGCAGCCAAATGACAGGGGAGAGCACTGAAGCTTTCTTT.